Listed below are T cell receptor beta chains from one sample, sequenced in a study of cytomegalovirus exposure and HLA in healthy donors. The protocol was immunoSEQ multiplex PCR, while the TCRdb copy is restricted to in-frame clones and leaves out a portion. The sample records roughly 230,000 clones, about nine tenths being singletons. The sequencing input was PBMCs. The receptor source for this set is a girl aged 2-9 years in good health and CMV-seronegative. The CDR3 runs from the conserved cysteine through the conserved F or W. The D gene is left open where the match is weak. The listing skips clone size in some rows; elsewhere it reads once, few, many or a size class.

J: TRBJ1-1; size: NA; D: NA; V: TRBV6-5; DNA: TGTGCCAGCAGTTACGCGCTGGGACTGTTGAACACTGAAGCTTTCTTT; CDR3: CASSYALGLLNTEAFF
J: TRBJ2-1; size: NA; D: TRBD2; V: TRBV4-1; DNA: TGCGCCAGCAGCCAACCCCGGACTAGAATCAATGAGCAGTTCTTC; CDR3: CASSQPRTRINEQFF
J: TRBJ1-1; size: NA; D: NA; V: TRBV2; DNA: TGTGCCAGCAGTGAAGCGCTCGGTGGGCTTGAAGCTTTCTTT; CDR3: CASSEALGGLEAFF
J: TRBJ1-2; size: NA; D: TRBD1; V: TRBV28; DNA: TGTGCCAGCAGCCCTACCGCTCGGACAGGGTTAGGGGGCTACACCTTC; CDR3: CASSPTARTGLGGYTF
J: TRBJ2-1; size: NA; D: TRBD2; V: TRBV12-5; DNA: TGTGCTAGTGGGAGGACTAGCGGGATTTCCTACAATGAGCAGTTCTTC; CDR3: CASGRTSGISYNEQFF
J: TRBJ1-2; size: NA; D: NA; V: TRBV5-4; DNA: TGTGCCAGCAGCTTGGTTGGGGGGGCCCAAAACTATGGCTACACCTTC; CDR3: CASSLVGGAQNYGYTF
J: TRBJ1-4; size: NA; D: NA; V: TRBV2; DNA: TGTGCCAGCAGTGAGGTGATGGAGGGCGCGGGCTATAATGAAAAACTGTTTTTT; CDR3: CASSEVMEGAGYNEKLFF
J: TRBJ2-7; size: NA; D: TRBD1; V: TRBV12-5; DNA: TGTGCTAGTGGACCCGGGACAGCCTACGAGCAGTACTTC; CDR3: CASGPGTAYEQYF
J: TRBJ1-3; size: NA; D: NA; V: TRBV15; DNA: TGTGCCACCAGCAGAGATACAAGCTCTGGAAACACCATATATTTT; CDR3: CATSRDTSSGNTIYF
J: TRBJ1-1; size: once; D: NA; V: TRBV30; DNA: TGTGCCTGGAGTGCTAGAGAGAACACTGAAGCTTTCTTT; CDR3: CAWSARENTEAFF
J: TRBJ1-3; size: NA; D: TRBD1; V: TRBV7-9; DNA: TGTGCCAGCAGCTTAGTGAACAGGGGATATGGAAACACCATATATTTT; CDR3: CASSLVNRGYGNTIYF
J: TRBJ1-2; size: NA; D: NA; V: TRBV6-6; DNA: TGTGCCAGCAGTTATATGCAGGGGTTGGATCGAGGCTACACCTTC; CDR3: CASSYMQGLDRGYTF
J: TRBJ1-1; size: once; D: NA; V: TRBV5-5; DNA: TGTGCCAGCAGCTTCTTGTTGGAGGTGTACACTGAAGCTTTCTTT; CDR3: CASSFLLEVYTEAFF
J: TRBJ1-4; size: NA; D: TRBD1; V: TRBV28; DNA: TGTGCCAGCAGCTCGCCGACAGGGTTAGGAGAAGAACTGTTTTTT; CDR3: CASSSPTGLGEELFF
J: TRBJ2-7; size: NA; D: TRBD2; V: TRBV2; DNA: TGTGCCAGCAGTGAAATAGCGGGAGGCTCCTACGAGCAGTACTTC; CDR3: CASSEIAGGSYEQYF
J: TRBJ1-2; size: NA; D: NA; V: TRBV20-1; DNA: TGCAGGGGCGCGGGTGACTATGGCTACACCTTC; CDR3: CRGAGDYGYTF
J: TRBJ1-6; size: NA; D: TRBD1; V: TRBV6-6; DNA: TGTGCCAGCAGATCGGGACAGTCTAATTCACCCCTCCACTTT; CDR3: CASRSGQSNSPLHF
J: TRBJ2-7; size: NA; D: NA; V: TRBV5-1; DNA: TGCGCCAGCAGCTTGGCTGCAGGGCCCTACGAGCAGTACTTC; CDR3: CASSLAAGPYEQYF
J: TRBJ1-1; size: NA; D: TRBD1; V: TRBV2; DNA: TGTGCCAGCAGAAGACCCTCAGGGGGAGCTGAAGCTTTCTTT; CDR3: CASRRPSGGAEAFF
J: TRBJ1-1; size: NA; D: NA; V: TRBV18; DNA: TGTGCCAGCTCATCCCTTTCGAGCACTGAAGCTTTCTTT; CDR3: CASSSLSSTEAFF
J: TRBJ2-5; size: NA; D: TRBD1; V: TRBV2; DNA: TGTGCCAGCAGGGACAGGGGGACCCACGGGACCCAGTACTTC; CDR3: CASRDRGTHGTQYF
J: TRBJ1-3; size: once; D: NA; V: TRBV5-1; DNA: TGCGCCAGCAGCTTGAAAGGGGCTGGAAACACCATATATTTT; CDR3: CASSLKGAGNTIYF
J: TRBJ2-1; size: NA; D: NA; V: TRBV12-5; DNA: TGTGCTAGTGGTTTGGTCCCCCGGGGAGCTTTTTACAATGAGCAGTTCTTC; CDR3: CASGLVPRGAFYNEQFF
J: TRBJ1-1; size: NA; D: TRBD1; V: TRBV28; DNA: TGTGCCAGCAGTTTCGACAGGGCCCCCACAGAAGCTTTCTTT; CDR3: CASSFDRAPTEAFF
J: TRBJ1-5; size: NA; D: NA; V: TRBV6-6; DNA: TGTGCCAGCAGTTCTAGCCGGGGGAGCAATCAGCCCCAGCATTTT; CDR3: CASSSSRGSNQPQHF
J: TRBJ2-7; size: NA; D: TRBD1; V: TRBV28; DNA: TGTGCCATCGCTCCGACAGGGCGCTACGAGCAGTACTTC; CDR3: CAIAPTGRYEQYF
J: TRBJ2-7; size: NA; D: NA; V: TRBV29-1; DNA: TGCAGCGTTGTGTCGGGATACCAACTCTACGAGCAGTACTTC; CDR3: CSVVSGYQLYEQYF
J: TRBJ1-2; size: NA; D: NA; V: TRBV6-6; DNA: TGTGCCAGGGGGGCCGCCGGAGGCTACACCTTC; CDR3: CARGAAGGYTF
J: TRBJ2-2; size: NA; D: TRBD2; V: TRBV4-2; DNA: TGTGCCAGCAGCCAAGGTCTAGCGGGCCGAACAGGAGGAGACACCGGGGAGCTGTTTTTT; CDR3: CASSQGLAGRTGGDTGELFF
J: TRBJ2-1; size: once; D: TRBD2; V: TRBV27; DNA: TGTGCCAGCAGTTTATACCGCGGGGGGGGGTATGAGCAGTTCTTC; CDR3: CASSLYRGGGYEQFF
J: TRBJ2-7; size: NA; D: NA; V: TRBV7-9; DNA: TGTGCCAGCAGCTTTAACTACGAGCAGTACTTC; CDR3: CASSFNYEQYF
J: TRBJ2-2; size: NA; D: NA; V: TRBV7-9; DNA: TGTGCCAGCAGCTTAAAAGCAGGGGAACGTACCGGGGAGCTGTTTTTT; CDR3: CASSLKAGERTGELFF
J: TRBJ2-1; size: once; D: TRBD2; V: TRBV15; DNA: TGTGCCACCAGCAGAGTTCCGGGACTAGTTGATGAGCAGTTCTTC; CDR3: CATSRVPGLVDEQFF
J: TRBJ2-7; size: NA; D: TRBD1; V: TRBV6-1; DNA: TGTGCCAGCAGTCAAACTTGGGACAGTACCCACGAGCAGTACTTC; CDR3: CASSQTWDSTHEQYF
J: TRBJ1-2; size: NA; D: NA; V: TRBV29-1; DNA: TGCAGCGTCGAAGACAGGAACTATGGCTACACCTTC; CDR3: CSVEDRNYGYTF
J: TRBJ2-3; size: NA; D: NA; V: TRBV19; DNA: TGTGCCAGTAGTATCGGAGGATACACAGATACGCAGTATTTT; CDR3: CASSIGGYTDTQYF
J: TRBJ2-5; size: NA; D: TRBD2; V: TRBV7-6; DNA: TGTGCCAGCAGCTTGAGTGCGGGGGGGAATGGGGAGCAGTACTTC; CDR3: CASSLSAGGNGEQYF
J: TRBJ2-5; size: NA; D: NA; V: TRBV7-9; DNA: TGTGCCAGCAGCTTAGAGGCCGGGGCCCAGTACTTC; CDR3: CASSLEAGAQYF
J: TRBJ2-5; size: NA; D: NA; V: TRBV5-6; DNA: TGTGCCAGCAGCTTGGGAGGTAGCGAGACCCAGTACTTC; CDR3: CASSLGGSETQYF
J: TRBJ2-7; size: NA; D: TRBD1; V: TRBV28; DNA: TGTGCCAGCAGTTGGACAGGGGCCTACGAGCAGTACTTC; CDR3: CASSWTGAYEQYF
J: TRBJ2-7; size: NA; D: NA; V: TRBV2; DNA: TGTGCCAGCAGTTCAACCTACGAGCAGTACTTC; CDR3: CASSSTYEQYF
J: TRBJ1-5; size: NA; D: NA; V: TRBV6-4; DNA: TGTGCCAGCAGTGAAGTCAGGCTTATGAGCAATCAGCCCCAGCATTTT; CDR3: CASSEVRLMSNQPQHF
J: TRBJ2-5; size: NA; D: NA; V: TRBV7-9; DNA: TGTGCCAGCAGCTTAGGCGGCGGGAATTTGGGAGAGACCCAGTACTTC; CDR3: CASSLGGGNLGETQYF
J: TRBJ2-3; size: once; D: TRBD2; V: TRBV19; DNA: TGTGCCAGTAGTCTTGGACTAGTCCCCACAGATACGCAGTATTTT; CDR3: CASSLGLVPTDTQYF
J: TRBJ1-5; size: NA; D: TRBD1; V: TRBV7-9; DNA: TGTGCCAGCAGCGTCGGGACAGGGGTAGACCAGCCCCAGCATTTT; CDR3: CASSVGTGVDQPQHF
J: TRBJ1-1; size: NA; D: TRBD1; V: TRBV19; DNA: TGTGCCAGTAGTATCCCAGGGGGCATAACTGAAGCTTTCTTT; CDR3: CASSIPGGITEAFF
J: TRBJ2-2; size: NA; D: TRBD1; V: TRBV10-3; DNA: TGTGCCATCAGTGAGTCGGGACAGGGTTACACCGGGGAGCTGTTTTTT; CDR3: CAISESGQGYTGELFF
J: TRBJ2-7; size: NA; D: NA; V: TRBV27; DNA: TGTGCCAGCAGCCCCCTCCGGGGCGAGCAGTACTTC; CDR3: CASSPLRGEQYF
J: TRBJ1-1; size: NA; D: NA; V: TRBV9; DNA: TGTGCCAGCAGCGAGCCCGGGAGGGCTGAAGCTTTCTTT; CDR3: CASSEPGRAEAFF
J: TRBJ2-7; size: NA; D: NA; V: TRBV6-6; DNA: TGTGCCAGCAGTTACTCCACTATCTCCTACGAGCAGTACTTC; CDR3: CASSYSTISYEQYF
J: TRBJ1-5; size: NA; D: TRBD1; V: TRBV12-5; DNA: TGTGCTAGTGGTTTGGTATTTAATTTTGGGATGGGGGGACAGGGTAATCAGCCCCAGCATTTT; CDR3: CASGLVFNFGMGGQGNQPQHF
J: TRBJ1-1; size: NA; D: TRBD1; V: TRBV5-1; DNA: TGCGCCAGCAGCTATACAGGGGGCAGGGACACTGAAGCTTTCTTT; CDR3: CASSYTGGRDTEAFF
J: TRBJ2-7; size: NA; D: NA; V: TRBV11-2; DNA: TGTGCCAGCAGCCCACCTGACAAAATCGAGCAGTACTTC; CDR3: CASSPPDKIEQYF